The entry below describes one T cell receptor (beta chain). The sample comes from a study of T cell responses to AZD1222 COVID-19 vaccine. Sequencing was performed with immunoSEQ multiplex PCR; in TCRdb, only in-frame clones are kept and a portion is missing. Here the sample spans tens of thousands of clones, approximately 85% being singletons. CDR3 length equals 12 residues. Germline V gene lookup returns CDR1 SGHAT and CDR2 FQDESV (reference sequence). V was trimmed by 4 bases and J by 4 bases, leaving 6 bases between them. The chain joins TRBV11-1 to TRBJ2-3; D call uncertain. The receptor comes from an adult in good health. The material sequenced was peripheral blood, taken on day 0 of AZD1222 vaccination. CDR3 in DNA: TGTGCCAGCAGCTCAGACTCAGATACGCAGTATTTT. Translated, it gives CASSSDSDTQYF.